What follows are 2 T cell receptor beta chains derived from one specimen sequenced in a study of T cells after yellow fever vaccination. TCRdb re-called the 5' RACE reads with MiXCR, one entry per CDR3 protein. The table records some 670,000 distinct CDR3 sequences, approximately 13% of them present only once. This material consisted of PBMCs, taken on the day of the yellow fever booster vaccination. The source is a man aged 30 to 45 who received the YFV17D yellow fever vaccine.

This clonotype was seen a handful of times. The V and J genes are TRBV24-1 and TRBJ2-1; no firm D call. V shed 4 bases and J shed 4 bases, with 4 bases lying between them. This CDR3 comprises 12 residues. The germline CDR1 and CDR2 sequences are KGHDR and SFDVKD. The CDR3 spells CATSDLYNEQFF. The CDR3 region has the DNA TGTGCCACCAGTGACCTTTACAATGAGCAGTTCTTC.

This clonotype has a handful of counts. The chain carries TRBV28 and TRBJ2-5, with D perhaps being TRBD1 or TRBD2 (5 bases each). V was shortened by 8 bases and J by 5 bases, with 9 bases between the two germline ends. The CDR3 is made up of 11 amino acids. Germline V gene lookup returns CDR1 MDHEN and CDR2 SYDVKM. The CDR3 is CASGDGETQYF. DNA for the CDR3: TGTGCCAGCGGGGACGGGGAGACCCAGTACTTC. Supplemented by reference TRBV28 and TRBJ2-5, the full variable domain reads DVKVTQSSRYLVKRTGEKVFLECVQDMDHENMFWYRQDPGLGLRLIYFSYDVKMKEKGDIPEGYSVSREKKERFSLILESASTNQTSMYLCASGDGETQYFGPGTRLLVL.